Listed below are T cell receptor beta chains from one sample, sequenced in a study of shared clonotypes between healthy human individuals. The protocol was immunoSEQ multiplex PCR, while the TCRdb copy is restricted to in-frame clones and leaves out a portion. The data show about 2.3 million clones, roughly 90% seen once. The specimen was naive CD4+ T cells from PBMCs. These receptors originate from a man aged 18-30 years in good health. Some clones in this sample may be carry-over from other donors' samples. Each CDR3 is given with its conserved first and last residue. Fields, in order: D gene, clone size, V gene, J gene, CDR3 DNA, CDR3 protein. A D gene is named only where the DNA matches it firmly. Size is stated for part of the rows, as once, few or many counts, or as a class when the clone is expanded.

d_call: -; clone_size: -; v_call: TRBV2; j_call: TRBJ1-2; cdr3_nt: TGTGCCAGCAGTGAAAGGTCCGCCAGCTATGGCTACACCTTC; cdr3_aa: CASSERSASYGYTF
d_call: -; clone_size: -; v_call: TRBV5-6; j_call: TRBJ2-3; cdr3_nt: TGTGCCAGCAGCTCCCCATGGGGGGGGCGAGGCACAGATACGCAGTATTTT; cdr3_aa: CASSSPWGGRGTDTQYF
d_call: -; clone_size: once; v_call: TRBV5-1; j_call: TRBJ1-1; cdr3_nt: TGCGCCAGCAGCTTGAGCCAGGGGAGGACTGAAGCTTTCTTT; cdr3_aa: CASSLSQGRTEAFF
d_call: TRBD2; clone_size: -; v_call: TRBV7-3; j_call: TRBJ2-5; cdr3_nt: TGTGCCAGCAGCCCATCAAAGGGACTAGGGGCCCAAGAGACCCAGTACTTC; cdr3_aa: CASSPSKGLGAQETQYF
d_call: TRBD2; clone_size: -; v_call: TRBV4-1; j_call: TRBJ2-7; cdr3_nt: TGCGCCAGCAGCCAAGGTTATAGCGGGATACCCTACGAGCAGTACTTC; cdr3_aa: CASSQGYSGIPYEQYF
d_call: -; clone_size: -; v_call: TRBV20-1; j_call: TRBJ1-3; cdr3_nt: TGCAGTGCGGACGGGCAGAACACCATATATTTT; cdr3_aa: CSADGQNTIYF
d_call: -; clone_size: -; v_call: TRBV6-5; j_call: TRBJ2-4; cdr3_nt: TGTGCCAGCAGTAAAGGGGGACTGGGTATTGTTCAGTACTTC; cdr3_aa: CASSKGGLGIVQYF
d_call: TRBD1; clone_size: -; v_call: TRBV11-2; j_call: TRBJ2-2; cdr3_nt: TGTGCCAGCAGCGGGGACAGGGGTAGCACCGGGGAGCTGTTTTTT; cdr3_aa: CASSGDRGSTGELFF
d_call: -; clone_size: once; v_call: TRBV7-8; j_call: TRBJ2-1; cdr3_nt: TGTGCCAGCAGCTTCACCGACTGGAGCAATGAGCAGTTCTTC; cdr3_aa: CASSFTDWSNEQFF
d_call: -; clone_size: -; v_call: TRBV2; j_call: TRBJ1-5; cdr3_nt: TGTGCCAGCAGTGCATCACGGGACGGTAATCAGCCCCAGCATTTT; cdr3_aa: CASSASRDGNQPQHF
d_call: TRBD1; clone_size: -; v_call: TRBV5-1; j_call: TRBJ1-5; cdr3_nt: TGCGCCAGCAGCATACCGGGACAGGGGAATCAGCCCCAGCATTTT; cdr3_aa: CASSIPGQGNQPQHF
d_call: TRBD2; clone_size: -; v_call: TRBV15; j_call: TRBJ2-1; cdr3_nt: TGTGCCACCAGCGGCGGGAGCCCCTACAATGAGCAGTTCTTC; cdr3_aa: CATSGGSPYNEQFF
d_call: -; clone_size: -; v_call: TRBV15; j_call: TRBJ1-3; cdr3_nt: TGTGCCACCAGCAGAACTTCAGGGGTCGTTGGAAACACCATATATTTT; cdr3_aa: CATSRTSGVVGNTIYF
d_call: -; clone_size: -; v_call: TRBV4-1; j_call: TRBJ1-5; cdr3_nt: TGCGCCAGCAGCCACGTCAGTGAGGGGGGTCAGCCCCAGCATTTT; cdr3_aa: CASSHVSEGGQPQHF
d_call: -; clone_size: -; v_call: TRBV4-3; j_call: TRBJ2-1; cdr3_nt: TGCGCCAGCAGCCGAGGTAAAGGGGGAATTGAGCAGTTCTTC; cdr3_aa: CASSRGKGGIEQFF
d_call: -; clone_size: -; v_call: TRBV28; j_call: TRBJ1-2; cdr3_nt: TGTGCCTCACAAAGGCGTGGCTTCCCCAGGGGCTATGGCTACACCTTC; cdr3_aa: CASQRRGFPRGYGYTF
d_call: TRBD2; clone_size: once; v_call: TRBV4-3; j_call: TRBJ2-5; cdr3_nt: TGCGCCAGCAGCCCCGGGAGGTTGGGGACCCAGTACTTC; cdr3_aa: CASSPGRLGTQYF
d_call: -; clone_size: -; v_call: TRBV19; j_call: TRBJ1-1; cdr3_nt: TGTGCCAGTACGTCAGGGGACGCCTACACTGAAGCTTTCTTT; cdr3_aa: CASTSGDAYTEAFF
d_call: -; clone_size: -; v_call: TRBV6-6; j_call: TRBJ1-1; cdr3_nt: TGTGCCAGCAGCTACTCTGTGGGGGGCAAGAGCACTGAAGCTTTCTTT; cdr3_aa: CASSYSVGGKSTEAFF
d_call: -; clone_size: -; v_call: TRBV4-2; j_call: TRBJ2-1; cdr3_nt: TGTGCCAGCGGTTCTAGCGCCAACAATGAGCAGTTCTTC; cdr3_aa: CASGSSANNEQFF
d_call: -; clone_size: -; v_call: TRBV30; j_call: TRBJ2-5; cdr3_nt: TGTGCCTGGGGGGGACCTTCGTGGAGTAGGGAGACCCAGTACTTC; cdr3_aa: CAWGGPSWSRETQYF